One sample yielded the 11 T cell receptor beta chains listed below, sequenced in a study of cytomegalovirus exposure and HLA in healthy donors. The PCR ran on 60 Vbeta and 13 Jbeta primers. Assay used: immunoSEQ multiplex PCR; TCRdb lists only in-frame clones, some missing. The sample holds some 190,000 clones; over 80% are singletons and the top ten take approximately 1.2%. The source material was PBMCs. These receptors came from a boy aged 2 to 9 in good health and CMV-seronegative.

This CDR3 is CASRFGNRGEEETQYF. As DNA, the CDR3 is TGTGCCAGCAGATTCGGAAACAGGGGTGAGGAAGAGACCCAGTACTTC. The V gene is TRBV11-2, the J gene TRBJ2-5; 7 bases are shared with TRBD1. Per germline, CDR1 SGHAT and CDR2 FQNNGV. CDR3 length: 16 amino acids. Trimming removed 6 bases from V and 3 bases from J; junction bases left unmatched: 13.

The genes are TRBV7-2 and TRBJ2-3; 7 bases align to TRBD2. The V gene end was trimmed by 1 base and the J gene end by 4 bases; junction bases not matched to a gene: 11. In germline, CDR1 is SGHTA, CDR2 FQGNSA. CDR3 length equals 17 residues. The CDR3, as DNA: TGTGCCAGCAGCTTAGGGATCCGGGCGGGAGAGGCAGATACGCAGTATTTT. Amino acids: CASSLGIRAGEADTQYF.

A few counts support this clone. The rearrangement uses TRBV21-1 and TRBJ2-6; TRBD1 was called by the table and not checked on the DNA. TRBV21-1 is a pseudogene. The CDR3 length is 15 residues. CDR3 DNA sequence: TGTGCCAGCCGAGACAGCGGACAGGGGTCCAACGTCCTGACTTTC. Its translation: CASRDSGQGSNVLTF.

This sequence joins TRBV7-9 and TRBJ2-1; TRBD2 is a possible D gene (6 bases). The germline gives CDR1 SEHNR, CDR2 FQNEAQ (reference sequence). The CDR3 runs 14 residues. The V end lost 8 bases, the J end lost 5 bases, and 16 bases lay between the germline ends. DNA of the CDR3: TGTGCCAGCTTAGGTAGCGGACCAAACAATGAGCAGTTCTTC. Protein sequence: CASLGSGPNNEQFF.

The V call is TRBV28, the J call TRBJ1-1; 9 nucleotides align to TRBD1. Germline CDR1 reads MDHEN; CDR2 reads SYDVKM. Trimming at V came to 5 bases and at J to 5 bases, leaving 6 bases not matched to a gene. The CDR3 is 14 residues long. This CDR3 is CASSRTGVRTEAFF. Written as DNA, the CDR3 is TGTGCCAGCAGTCGGACAGGGGTGAGGACTGAAGCTTTCTTT.

The chain joins TRBV6-1 to TRBJ2-1, with D possibly being TRBD2 (6 bases). The germline V gene has CDR1 MNHNS and CDR2 SASEGT. Trimming took off 3 bases at V and 6 bases at J, with 15 bases between the two ends. The CDR3 is made up of 15 amino acids. The CDR3 region is CASSEGVVGGNEQFF. The CDR3 bases are TGTGCCAGCAGTGAGGGGGTTGTGGGGGGCAATGAGCAGTTCTTC.

This clone has only a few counts. This rearrangement joins TRBV30 to TRBJ2-4; a possible D gene is TRBD2 (5 bases). CDR3 size: 13 residues. The V gene's germline CDR1 is GTSNPN and CDR2 SVGIG (reference sequence). V shed 0 bases and J shed 10 bases, with 13 bases lying between them. In DNA form, the CDR3 reads TGTGCCTGGAGTGTATCCCCCGCGGGTATTCAGTACTTC. This encodes CAWSVSPAGIQYF.

The chain is built from TRBV6-6 and TRBJ2-5; possibly TRBD1 for D (5 bases). The V gene lost 0 bases and the J gene lost 2 bases, with 13 bases spanning the gap. This CDR3 has 16 residues. Germline-derived CDR1 and CDR2 are MNHNY and SVGAGI (reference sequence). CDR3 sequence (DNA): TGTGCCAGCAGTTACTCAAGGTCCCAGGGACAAGAGACCCAGTACTTC. It yields the protein CASSYSRSQGQETQYF.

The rearrangement links TRBV6-1 to TRBJ1-2; unclear D gene. The CDR3 is 11 residues long. The V end lost 9 bases, the J end lost 7 bases, and 12 bases lay between the germline ends. In germline, CDR1 is MNHNS, CDR2 SASEGT. CDR3 coding DNA: TGTGCCAGTAGGGAAGCGGCTGGCTACACCTTC. Encoded protein: CASREAAGYTF.

The V and J genes are TRBV12-2 and TRBJ1-1. TRBV12-2 is designated a pseudogene. CDR3 length: 14 amino acids. CDR3 sequence reads: CASRLARSNTEAFF. CDR3 bases: TGTGCAAGTCGCTTAGCGCGGTCGAACACTGAAGCTTTCTTT.

The V gene is TRBV5-6, the J gene TRBJ2-7, with D tentatively TRBD2 (6 bases). Germline V gene lookup returns CDR1 SGHDT and CDR2 YYEEEE. V was cut by 0 bases and J by 2 bases, with 12 bases left in between. There are 15 residues in the CDR3. The CDR3 is CASSLEGSGTYEQYF. CDR3 bases: TGTGCCAGCAGCTTGGAAGGTAGCGGCACCTACGAGCAGTACTTC.